This T cell receptor beta chain was sequenced for a study of monozygotic twins with cystic fibrosis. Looking at the study overall: With about 15 PCR cycles, barcoded libraries came from approximately 2.8 micrograms of fragmented DNA.

Method: immunoSEQ multiplex PCR; TCRdb's copy keeps in-frame clones and lacks some. This sample has 15,000 to 25,000 clones, with more than 80% found just once. Trimming removed 4 bases at V and 6 bases at J, with 14 bases between. The CDR3 consists of 14 residues. Germline V lookup: CDR1 SGHNT, CDR2 YENEEA. The receptor was isolated from a girl aged 2 to 10 with cystic fibrosis. Sample: blood. J is TRBJ2-3 and V is TRBV11-3; a possible D gene is TRBD2 (7 bases). The CDR3 DNA is TGTGCCAGCAGCTCGGGGGCCGGGGGGGATACGCAGTATTTT. Translation: CASSSGAGGDTQYF.